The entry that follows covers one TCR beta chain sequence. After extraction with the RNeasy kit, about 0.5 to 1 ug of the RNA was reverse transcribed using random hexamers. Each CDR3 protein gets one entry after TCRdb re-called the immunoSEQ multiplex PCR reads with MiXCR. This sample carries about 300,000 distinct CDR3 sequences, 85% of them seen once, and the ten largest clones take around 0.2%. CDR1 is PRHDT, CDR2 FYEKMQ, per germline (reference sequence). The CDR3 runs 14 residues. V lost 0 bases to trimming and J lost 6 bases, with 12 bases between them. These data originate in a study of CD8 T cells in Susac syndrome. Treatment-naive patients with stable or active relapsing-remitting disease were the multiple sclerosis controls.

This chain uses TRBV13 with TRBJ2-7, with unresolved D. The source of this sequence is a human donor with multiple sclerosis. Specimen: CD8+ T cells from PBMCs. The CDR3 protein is CASSLGGQDGEQYF. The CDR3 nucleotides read TGTGCCAGCAGCTTAGGAGGGCAGGATGGCGAGCAGTACTTC.